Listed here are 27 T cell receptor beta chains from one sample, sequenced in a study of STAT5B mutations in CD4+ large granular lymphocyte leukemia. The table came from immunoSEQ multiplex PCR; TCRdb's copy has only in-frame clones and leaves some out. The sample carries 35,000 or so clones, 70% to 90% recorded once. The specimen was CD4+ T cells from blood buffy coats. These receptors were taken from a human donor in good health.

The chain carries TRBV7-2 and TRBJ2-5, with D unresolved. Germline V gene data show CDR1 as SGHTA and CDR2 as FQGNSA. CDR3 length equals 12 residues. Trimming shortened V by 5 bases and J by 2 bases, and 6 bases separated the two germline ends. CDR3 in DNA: TGTGCCAGCAGCCCTAATCAAGAGACCCAGTACTTC. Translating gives CASSPNQETQYF.

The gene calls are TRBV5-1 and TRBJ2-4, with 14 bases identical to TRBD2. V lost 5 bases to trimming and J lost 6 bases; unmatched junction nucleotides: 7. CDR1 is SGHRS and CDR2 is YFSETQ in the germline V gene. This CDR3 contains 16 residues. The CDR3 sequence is CASSRTSGRHGNIQYF. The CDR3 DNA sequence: TGCGCCAGCAGTCGGACTAGCGGGAGGCATGGAAACATTCAGTACTTC.

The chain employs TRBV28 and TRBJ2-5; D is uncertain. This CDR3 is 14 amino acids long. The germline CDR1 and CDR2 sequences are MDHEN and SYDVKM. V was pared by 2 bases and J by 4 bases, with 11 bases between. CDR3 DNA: TGTGCCAGCAGTTTAGTAGGCAGTCGAGAGACCCAGTACTTC. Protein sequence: CASSLVGSRETQYF.

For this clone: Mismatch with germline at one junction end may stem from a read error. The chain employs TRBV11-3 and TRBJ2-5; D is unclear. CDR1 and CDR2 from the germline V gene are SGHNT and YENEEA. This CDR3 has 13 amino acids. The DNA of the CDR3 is TGTGCCAGCAGCTTAGAGGAACAAGGGACCCAGTACTTC. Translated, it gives CASSLEEQGTQYF. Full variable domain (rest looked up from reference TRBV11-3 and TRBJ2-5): EAGVVQSPRYKIIEKKQPVAFWCNPISGHNTLYWYLQNLGQGPELLIRYENEEAVDDSQLPKDRFSAERLKGVDSTLKIQPAELGDSAVYLCASSLEEQGTQYFGPGTRLLVL.

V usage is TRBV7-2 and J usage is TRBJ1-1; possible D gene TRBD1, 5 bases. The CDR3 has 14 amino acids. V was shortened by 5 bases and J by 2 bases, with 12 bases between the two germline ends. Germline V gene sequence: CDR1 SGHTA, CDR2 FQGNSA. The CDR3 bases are TGTGCCAGCAGCCCCGGGACGGCTAACACTGAAGCTTTCTTT. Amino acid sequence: CASSPGTANTEAFF.

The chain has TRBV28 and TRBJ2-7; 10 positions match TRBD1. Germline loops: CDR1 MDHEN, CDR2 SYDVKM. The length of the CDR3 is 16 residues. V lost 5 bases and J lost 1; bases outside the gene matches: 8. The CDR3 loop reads CASSVSMGQGSYEQYF. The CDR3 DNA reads TGTGCCAGCAGTGTGTCAATGGGACAGGGGTCCTACGAGCAGTACTTC.

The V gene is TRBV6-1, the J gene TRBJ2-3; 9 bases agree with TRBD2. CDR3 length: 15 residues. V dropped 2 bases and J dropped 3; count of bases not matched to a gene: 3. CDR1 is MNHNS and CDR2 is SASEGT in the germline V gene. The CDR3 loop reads CASSERTSETDTQYF. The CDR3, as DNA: TGTGCCAGCAGTGAACGGACTAGCGAGACAGATACGCAGTATTTT.

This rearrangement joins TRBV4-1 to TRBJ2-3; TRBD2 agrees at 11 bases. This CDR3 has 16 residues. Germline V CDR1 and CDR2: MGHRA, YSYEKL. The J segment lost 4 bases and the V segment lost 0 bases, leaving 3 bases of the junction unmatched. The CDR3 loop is CASSQELTSGADTQYF. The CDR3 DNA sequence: TGCGCCAGCAGCCAAGAGCTGACTAGCGGGGCAGATACGCAGTATTTT.

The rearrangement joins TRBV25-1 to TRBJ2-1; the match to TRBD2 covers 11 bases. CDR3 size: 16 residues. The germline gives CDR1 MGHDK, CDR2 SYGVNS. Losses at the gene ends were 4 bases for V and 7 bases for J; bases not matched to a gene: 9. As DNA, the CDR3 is TGTGCCAGCAGTGGACCTCGGCTAGCGGGGGGTAATGAGCAGTTCTTC. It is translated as CASSGPRLAGGNEQFF.

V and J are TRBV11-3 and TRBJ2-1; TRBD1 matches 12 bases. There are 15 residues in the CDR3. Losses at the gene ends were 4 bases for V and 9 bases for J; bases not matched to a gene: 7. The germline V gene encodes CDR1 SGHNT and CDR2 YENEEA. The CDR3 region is CASSSSGTGGAEQFF. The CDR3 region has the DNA TGTGCCAGCAGCTCCTCCGGGACAGGGGGCGCTGAGCAGTTCTTC.

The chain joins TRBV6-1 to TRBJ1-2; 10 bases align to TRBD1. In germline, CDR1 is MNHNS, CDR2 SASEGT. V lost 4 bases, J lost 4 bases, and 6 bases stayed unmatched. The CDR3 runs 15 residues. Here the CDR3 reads CASSGGTGAFYGYTF. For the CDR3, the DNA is TGTGCCAGCAGTGGGGGGACAGGGGCCTTCTATGGCTACACCTTC.

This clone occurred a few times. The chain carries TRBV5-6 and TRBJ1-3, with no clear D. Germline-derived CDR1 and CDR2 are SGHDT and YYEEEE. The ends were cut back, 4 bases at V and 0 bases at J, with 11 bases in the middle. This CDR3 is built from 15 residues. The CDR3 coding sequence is TGTGCCAGCAGCGTCGGACCGAGCTCTGGAAACACCATATATTTT. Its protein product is CASSVGPSSGNTIYF. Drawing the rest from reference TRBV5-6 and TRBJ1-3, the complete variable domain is DAGVTQSPTHLIKTRGQQVTLRCSPKSGHDTVSWYQQALGQGPQFIFQYYEEEERQRGNFPDRFSGHQFPNYSSELNVNALLLGDSALYLCASSVGPSSGNTIYFGEGSWLTVV.

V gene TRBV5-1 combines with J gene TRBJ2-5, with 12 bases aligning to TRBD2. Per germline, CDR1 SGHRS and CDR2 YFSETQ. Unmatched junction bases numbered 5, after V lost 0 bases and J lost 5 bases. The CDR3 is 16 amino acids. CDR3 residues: CASSLGLAGGPETQYF. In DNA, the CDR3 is TGCGCCAGCAGCTTGGGGCTAGCGGGAGGGCCGGAGACCCAGTACTTC. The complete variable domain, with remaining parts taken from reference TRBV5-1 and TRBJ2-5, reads KAGVTQTPRYLIKTRGQQVTLSCSPISGHRSVSWYQQTPGQGLQFLFEYFSETQRNKGNFPGRFSGRQFSNSRSEMNVSTLELGDSALYLCASSLGLAGGPETQYFGPGTRLLVL.

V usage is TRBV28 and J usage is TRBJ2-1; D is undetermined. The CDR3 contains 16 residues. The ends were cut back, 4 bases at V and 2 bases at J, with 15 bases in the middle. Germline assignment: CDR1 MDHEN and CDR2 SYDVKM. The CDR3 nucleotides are TGTGCCAGCAGTTCCGACCCCCGGAGAACCTACAATGAGCAGTTCTTC. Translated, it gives CASSSDPRRTYNEQFF.

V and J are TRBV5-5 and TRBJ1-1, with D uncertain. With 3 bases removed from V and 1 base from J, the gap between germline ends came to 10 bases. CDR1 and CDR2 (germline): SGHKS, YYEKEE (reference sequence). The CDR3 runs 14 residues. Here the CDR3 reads CASSWRTGNTEAFF. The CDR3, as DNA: TGTGCCAGCAGCTGGCGGACGGGGAACACTGAAGCTTTCTTT.

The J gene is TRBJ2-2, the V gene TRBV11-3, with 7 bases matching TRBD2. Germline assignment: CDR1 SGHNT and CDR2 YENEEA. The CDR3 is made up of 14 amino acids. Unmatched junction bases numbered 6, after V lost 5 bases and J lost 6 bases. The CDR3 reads CASSPTGGSGELFF. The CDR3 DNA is TGTGCCAGCAGCCCTACCGGGGGGTCCGGGGAGCTGTTTTTT. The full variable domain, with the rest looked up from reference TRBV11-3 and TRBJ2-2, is EAGVVQSPRYKIIEKKQPVAFWCNPISGHNTLYWYLQNLGQGPELLIRYENEEAVDDSQLPKDRFSAERLKGVDSTLKIQPAELGDSAVYLCASSPTGGSGELFFGEGSRLTVL.

CDR3 bases: TGTGCCAGCAGCTACAGGAAAACAACTAATGAAAAACTGTTTTTT. Its translation: CASSYRKTTNEKLFF. J is TRBJ1-4 and V is TRBV7-2, with D perhaps matching TRBD1 (5 bases). Germline-derived CDR1 and CDR2 are SGHTA and FQGNSA. CDR3 length equals 15 residues. The germline V and J ends were trimmed by 4 bases and 0 bases, with 9 bases remaining between them.

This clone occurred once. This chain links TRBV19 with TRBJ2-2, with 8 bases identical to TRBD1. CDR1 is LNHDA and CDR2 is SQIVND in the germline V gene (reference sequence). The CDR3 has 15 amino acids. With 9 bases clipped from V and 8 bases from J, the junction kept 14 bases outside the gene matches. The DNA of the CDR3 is TGTGCCAGCACTACCGGGACAGGTATTTTAGGGGAGCTGTTTTTT. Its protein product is CASTTGTGILGELFF. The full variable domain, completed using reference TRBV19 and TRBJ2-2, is DGGITQSPKYLFRKEGQNVTLSCEQNLNHDAMYWYRQDPGQGLRLIYYSQIVNDFQKGDIAEGYSVSREKKESFPLTVTSAQKNPTAFYLCASTTGTGILGELFFGEGSRLTVL.

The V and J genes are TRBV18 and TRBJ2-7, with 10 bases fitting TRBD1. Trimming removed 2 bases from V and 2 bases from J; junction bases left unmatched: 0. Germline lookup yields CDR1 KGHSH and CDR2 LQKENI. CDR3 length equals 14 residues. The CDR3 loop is CASSPGTGAYEQYF. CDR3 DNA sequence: TGTGCCAGCTCACCAGGGACAGGGGCCTACGAGCAGTACTTC.

Here the CDR3 DNA reads TGCGCCAGCAGTGGACCCCTAGGTACTAGTTCCTACGAGCAGTACTTC. This sequence encodes CASSGPLGTSSYEQYF. The chain recombines TRBV10-1 with TRBJ2-7, with D possibly being TRBD2 (5 bases). The germline V and J ends were trimmed by 4 bases and 1 base, with 17 bases remaining between them. Germline V lookup: CDR1 WNHNN, CDR2 SYGVQD (reference sequence). This CDR3 has 16 residues.

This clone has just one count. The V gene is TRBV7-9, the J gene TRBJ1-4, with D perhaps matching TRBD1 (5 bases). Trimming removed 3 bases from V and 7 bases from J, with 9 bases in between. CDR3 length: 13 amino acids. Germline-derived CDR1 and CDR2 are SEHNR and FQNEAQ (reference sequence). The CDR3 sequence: CASSFGGSEKLFF. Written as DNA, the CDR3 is TGTGCCAGCAGCTTCGGGGGGTCTGAAAAACTGTTTTTT.

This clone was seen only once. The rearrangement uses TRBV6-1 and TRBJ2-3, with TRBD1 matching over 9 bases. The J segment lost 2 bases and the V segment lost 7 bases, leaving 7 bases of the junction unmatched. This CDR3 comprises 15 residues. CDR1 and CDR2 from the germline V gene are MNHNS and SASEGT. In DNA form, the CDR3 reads TGTGCCAGCACGACCGGACAGGGGCCCACAGATACGCAGTATTTT. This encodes CASTTGQGPTDTQYF.

The CDR3 nucleotides read TGCAGTGTTCGGCGGGAGACCATTCAGTACTTC. Encoded protein: CSVRRETIQYF. The chain carries TRBV20-1 and TRBJ2-4, with 7 bases identical to TRBD2. The germline CDR1 and CDR2 sequences are DFQATT and SNEGSKA (reference sequence). V lost 7 bases and J lost 9; bases outside the gene matches: 6. The CDR3 is 11 residues long.

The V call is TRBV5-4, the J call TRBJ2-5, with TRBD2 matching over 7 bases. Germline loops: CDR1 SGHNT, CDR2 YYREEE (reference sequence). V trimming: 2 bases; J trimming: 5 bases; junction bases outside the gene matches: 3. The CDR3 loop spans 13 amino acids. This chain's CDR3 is CASSFSGLETQYF. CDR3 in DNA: TGTGCCAGCAGCTTTAGCGGGCTTGAGACCCAGTACTTC. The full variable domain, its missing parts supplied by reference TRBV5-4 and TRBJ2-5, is ETGVTQSPTHLIKTRGQQVTLRCSSQSGHNTVSWYQQALGQGPQFIFQYYREEENGRGNFPPRFSGLQFPNYSSELNVNALELDDSALYLCASSFSGLETQYFGPGTRLLVL.

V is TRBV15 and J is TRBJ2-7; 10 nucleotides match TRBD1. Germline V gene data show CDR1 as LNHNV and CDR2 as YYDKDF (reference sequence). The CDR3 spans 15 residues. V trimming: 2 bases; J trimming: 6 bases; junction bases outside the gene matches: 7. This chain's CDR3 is CATSRLPGQGFEQYF. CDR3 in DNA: TGTGCCACCAGCAGACTTCCGGGACAGGGGTTCGAGCAGTACTTC.

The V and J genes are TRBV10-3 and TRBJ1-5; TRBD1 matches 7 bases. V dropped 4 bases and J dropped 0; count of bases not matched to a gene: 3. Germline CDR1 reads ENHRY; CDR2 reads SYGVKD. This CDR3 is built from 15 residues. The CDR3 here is CAISGQGYSNQPQHF. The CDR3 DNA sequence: TGTGCCATCAGTGGACAGGGTTATAGCAATCAGCCCCAGCATTTT.

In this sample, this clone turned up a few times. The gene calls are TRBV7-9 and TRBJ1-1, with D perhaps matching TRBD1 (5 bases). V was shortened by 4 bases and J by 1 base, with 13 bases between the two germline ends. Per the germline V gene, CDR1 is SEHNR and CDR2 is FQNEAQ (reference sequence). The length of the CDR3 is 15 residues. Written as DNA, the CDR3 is TGTGCCAGCAGCTACCCGGCGGGACGGAACACTGAAGCTTTCTTT. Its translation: CASSYPAGRNTEAFF.